This T cell receptor beta chain was recorded in a study of blood T cell repertoires in COVID-19. Study information: The origin of the acute and convalescent COVID-19 samples was the United States, Italy and Spain.

Trimming took 4 bases from V and 10 from J; bases not matched to a gene: 12. Per the germline V gene, CDR1 is SGHDT and CDR2 is YYEEEE. This CDR3 region has 15 residues. Data came from immunoSEQ multiplex PCR; TCRdb stores just in-frame clones and leaves some out. The sample holds fewer than 250,000 clones, more than 70% seen once. The sample was peripheral blood. The receptor comes from a human donor in a cohort sampled during active COVID-19. The chain carries TRBV5-6 and TRBJ2-2; 8 nucleotides line up with TRBD2. In DNA, the CDR3 is TGTGCCAGCAGCGTGGGACGGGGGGGCCTCTTGGAGCTGTTTTTT. As protein: CASSVGRGGLLELFF.